The entry below describes one T cell receptor beta chain. Its specificity is unknown. Baseline, cycle 4 day 1, and cycle 7 day 1 were the blood sampling points. This sample was taken from a study of OX40 agonist ivuxolimab in advanced cancers. Regarding the study as a whole: Partly responding patients at 0.1-3.0 mg/kg showed some of the smallest clonal expansion.

This table comes from immunoSEQ multiplex PCR, and its TCRdb copy is limited to in-frame clones, with some not included. This table has tens of thousands of clones, less than 90% appearing once. Germline V gene lookup returns CDR1 GTSNPN and CDR2 SVGIG (reference sequence). CDR3 length equals 14 residues. Trimming took off 2 bases at V and 0 bases at J, with 9 bases between the two ends. Source: CD4+ or CD8+ T cells sorted from blood, taken in a trial of the OX40 agonist ivuxolimab. The TCR originated in an adult with an advanced solid tumor such as melanoma, head and neck, liver or kidney cancer. V usage is TRBV30 and J usage is TRBJ2-3; the D call may be TRBD1 or TRBD2 (5 bases each). This CDR3 is CAWSNGASTDTQYF. The CDR3 DNA is TGTGCCTGGAGTAACGGGGCTAGCACAGATACGCAGTATTTT.